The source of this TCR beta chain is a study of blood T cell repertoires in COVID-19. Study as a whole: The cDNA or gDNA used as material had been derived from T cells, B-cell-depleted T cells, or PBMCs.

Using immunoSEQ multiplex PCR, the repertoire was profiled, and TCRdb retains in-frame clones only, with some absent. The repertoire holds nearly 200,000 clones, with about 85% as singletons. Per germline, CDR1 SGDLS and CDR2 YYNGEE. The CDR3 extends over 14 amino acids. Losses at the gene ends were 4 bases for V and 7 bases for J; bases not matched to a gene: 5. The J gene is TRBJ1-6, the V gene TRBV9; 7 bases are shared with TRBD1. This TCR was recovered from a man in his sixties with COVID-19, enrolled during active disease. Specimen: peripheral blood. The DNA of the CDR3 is TGTGCCAGCAGCCCTAGGACAGGAAATTCACCCCTCCACTTT. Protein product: CASSPRTGNSPLHF.